This T cell receptor (beta chain) was profiled in a study of cytomegalovirus exposure and HLA in healthy donors. Researchers ran the PCR with 60 Vbeta and 13 Jbeta primers. The table came from immunoSEQ multiplex PCR; TCRdb's copy has only in-frame clones and leaves some out. The sample features 150,000 to 200,000 clones, with about 2.2% in its top ten. The V gene lost 4 bases and the J gene lost 8 bases, with 18 bases spanning the gap. The CDR3 sequence is 14 residues long. Germline CDR1 and CDR2: SGHRS and YFSETQ. The specimen sequenced was PBMCs. The chain couples TRBV5-1 to TRBJ1-2, with D possibly matching TRBD1 (6 bases). This TCR came from a man between 25 and 39 years old in good health and CMV-seronegative. DNA for the CDR3: TGCGCCAGCAGCGCGGACACAGGGTACGGGGGCTACACCTTC. Encoded protein: CASSADTGYGGYTF.